This T cell receptor (beta chain) was retrieved from a study of blood T cell repertoires in COVID-19. In the study's own analysis: Researchers report that nucleated cell counts were estimated from reference gene primer amplification. Here immunoSEQ multiplex PCR was the method, and the copy in TCRdb shows in-frame clones only, minus some. V and J calls and clone size are given by that table; D and trimming were obtained from the DNA. Of approximately 270,000 clones in the sample, almost 90% are singletons; the top ten hold more than 1.2%. CDR3 length: 15 amino acids. V was cut by 0 bases and J by 4 bases, with 10 bases left in between. In germline, CDR1 is LNHNV, CDR2 YYDKDF (reference sequence). Worth noting for this clone: This same CDR3 is encoded by further DNA sequences in the sample.

The TCR originated in an elderly man with acute or convalescent COVID-19. Input material: peripheral blood. This chain joins TRBV15 and TRBJ1-5; D not resolved. The CDR3 region has the DNA TGTGCCACCAGCAGAGATAGTGGTCGAAATCAGCCCCAGCATTTT. Translated, it gives CATSRDSGRNQPQHF.